This TCR beta chain is from a study of shared clonotypes between healthy human individuals. CDR3 size: 12 residues. Germline V gene sequence: CDR1 SEHNR, CDR2 FQNEAQ (reference sequence). Trimming removed 5 bases at V and 9 bases at J, with 11 bases between. Regarding the study as a whole: Incompleteness in sorted-subset sequencing, despite large depth, was shown by rarefaction.

Using immunoSEQ multiplex PCR, the repertoire was profiled, and TCRdb retains in-frame clones only, with some absent. The sample has some 740,000 clones; 80% to 95% are singletons. About this clone itself: Its specificity is unknown.

CD8 cells regarded as naive lacked CD45RO, were positively chosen for CCR7, and omitted terminally differentiated effector memory CD45RA+ cells. The sequence was obtained from a young man in good health. The specimen was naive CD8+ T cells sorted from blood. The chain joins TRBV7-9 to TRBJ1-5; D unclear. This CDR3 reads CASSPTWGPQHF. CDR3 nucleotides: TGTGCCAGCAGCCCTACCTGGGGGCCCCAGCATTTT.